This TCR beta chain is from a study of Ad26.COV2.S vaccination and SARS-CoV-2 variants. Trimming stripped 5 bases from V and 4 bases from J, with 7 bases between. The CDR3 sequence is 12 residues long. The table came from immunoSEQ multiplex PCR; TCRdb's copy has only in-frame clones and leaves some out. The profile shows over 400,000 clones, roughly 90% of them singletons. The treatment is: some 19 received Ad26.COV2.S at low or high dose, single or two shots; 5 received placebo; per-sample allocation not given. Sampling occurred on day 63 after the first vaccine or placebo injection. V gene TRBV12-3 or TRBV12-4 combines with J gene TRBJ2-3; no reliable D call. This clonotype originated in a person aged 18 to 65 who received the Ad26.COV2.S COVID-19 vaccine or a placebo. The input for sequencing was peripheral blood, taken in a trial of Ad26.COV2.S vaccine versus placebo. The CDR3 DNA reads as TGTGCCAGCAGTCCCCCGGCAGATACGCAGTATTTT. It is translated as CASSPPADTQYF.